At least ten counts were recorded for the clone carrying this T cell receptor beta chain. Its antigen is undetermined. The V gene end was trimmed by 7 bases and the J gene end by 9 bases; junction bases not matched to a gene: 9. This CDR3 comprises 13 residues. Germline assignment: CDR1 LNHDA and CDR2 SQIVND (reference sequence). Whereas donors were nominally healthy upon sampling, unrecorded immune exposures were probable. These data are taken from a study of cytomegalovirus exposure and HLA in healthy donors. Study conclusions and caveats: A later analysis reportedly found fewer N-insertions in an Asian-associated ancestry cluster than the roughly 680-donor mean. Presence/absence analyses assumed roughly uniform sequencing depth across donors, which may not hold.

Primers for the PCR totalled 60 Vbeta and 13 Jbeta. Generated by immunoSEQ multiplex PCR, the TCRdb table keeps only in-frame clones and is missing some. The sample lists 97,000 or so clones, less than 10% seen once, with 4.5% to 6% in the top ten. Sequenced sample: PBMCs. This receptor was taken from a man over 45 in good health and CMV-seropositive. V is TRBV19 and J is TRBJ2-1, with 7 bases matching TRBD2. Written as DNA, the CDR3 is TGTGCCAGTACCGCTTCGGGGGGTGGTGAGCAGTTCTTC. Its protein is CASTASGGGEQFF.